The 13 T cell receptor beta chains reported below all come from one sample, sequenced in a study of prognosis after radiotherapy for stage I lung cancer. Using two-round multiplex PCR, the authors amplified TCR beta CDR3 from genomic DNA. Amplification during the initial PCR round employed primers specific to each TRBV and TRBJ gene. TCRdb used MiXCR to reprocess the multiplex PCR reads, holding one entry per CDR3 protein. The sample carries roughly 23,000 distinct CDR3 sequences, roughly 45% recorded once. The sample consisted of PBMCs, taken before or after stereotactic body radiation therapy (not recorded which). Receptor source: a donor aged 50 or older with non-small cell lung cancer.

By sample fraction, this clonotype is medium-sized. CDR3 nucleotides: TGTGCCAGCAGTTTATCCAGCGGGATCACAGATACGCAGTATTTT. Protein product: CASSLSSGITDTQYF. The chain couples TRBV27 to TRBJ2-3; 7 nucleotides agree with TRBD2. J was trimmed by 2 bases and V by 0 bases; bases with no gene match: 2. Germline CDR1 reads MNHEY; CDR2 reads SMNVEV (reference sequence). CDR3 length: 15 residues.

This clonotype has ten or more counts. V is TRBV12-3 or TRBV12-4 and J is TRBJ1-1; a weak D match, TRBD1 (6 bases). This CDR3 has 13 residues. Trimming removed 5 bases at V and 11 bases at J, with 18 bases between. The CDR3 bases are TGTGCCAGCAGTGATTTACAGGGAATTAACGCTTTCTTT. It specifies CASSDLQGINAFF.

This clonotype was picked up many times. The V call is TRBV10-3, the J call TRBJ2-3; 11 bases map to TRBD1. V shed 6 bases and J 4 bases; nucleotides not matched to a gene: 3. CDR3 size: 14 residues. Germline assignment: CDR1 ENHRY and CDR2 SYGVKD. The CDR3 DNA is TGTGCCATCAGGGGGGGACAGGGGGCAGATACGCAGTATTTT. Amino acid sequence: CAIRGGQGADTQYF.

The J gene is TRBJ2-2, the V gene TRBV28; TRBD2 aligns across 8 bases. V dropped 5 bases and J dropped 3; count of bases not matched to a gene: 20. Germline CDR1 and CDR2: MDHEN and SYDVKM. CDR3 length: 20 residues. Written as DNA, the CDR3 is TGTGCCAGCAGTCCCCCCCGTACCTCATTAGCGGGATTAGACACCGGGGAGCTGTTTTTT. It is translated as CASSPPRTSLAGLDTGELFF.

This clonotype was observed at least ten times. CDR3 loop: CASSVGAALNTEAFF. CDR3 in DNA: TGTGCCAGCAGCGTAGGGGCAGCCTTGAACACTGAAGCTTTCTTT. The rearrangement joins TRBV9 to TRBJ1-1; D uncertain. Trimming pared 0 bases from V and 0 bases from J, leaving 9 bases between. Germline CDR1 reads SGDLS; CDR2 reads YYNGEE. This CDR3 is 15 amino acids long.

This clonotype appeared many times. The V call is TRBV9, the J call TRBJ2-3, with 10 bases aligning to TRBD2. The CDR3 sequence is 15 residues long. CDR1 and CDR2 from the germline V gene are SGDLS and YYNGEE. J was trimmed by 0 bases and V by 5 bases; bases with no gene match: 3. The CDR3 nucleotides are TGTGCCAGCAGTCCTAGCGGGAGTAGCACAGATACGCAGTATTTT. This sequence encodes CASSPSGSSTDTQYF.

The V gene is TRBV7-2, the J gene TRBJ1-1; the D is unclear. Germline V gene sequence: CDR1 SGHTA, CDR2 FQGNSA. This CDR3 spans 13 amino acids. Trimming stripped 5 bases from V and 1 base from J, with 8 bases between. The CDR3: CASSVLSNTEAFF. CDR3 coding DNA: TGTGCCAGCAGCGTCCTTTCGAACACTGAAGCTTTCTTT. The full variable domain, rest sourced from reference TRBV7-2 and TRBJ1-1, is GAGVSQSPSNKVTEKGKDVELRCDPISGHTALYWYRQSLGQGLEFLIYFQGNSAPDKSGLPSDRFSAERTGGSVSTLTIQRTQQEDSAVYLCASSVLSNTEAFFGQGTRLTVV.

This rearrangement joins TRBV6-1 to TRBJ2-2, with TRBD2 matching over 7 bases. This CDR3 spans 14 amino acids. V lost 7 bases, J lost 10 bases, and 12 bases stayed unmatched. Germline-derived CDR1 and CDR2 are MNHNS and SASEGT. The CDR3 loop is CASNGLVRGEELFF. DNA of the CDR3: TGTGCCAGCAACGGACTAGTTCGGGGCGAGGAGCTGTTTTTT.

The gene calls are TRBV6-1 and TRBJ1-1, with a possible D match to TRBD1 (5 bases). The CDR3 totals 15 residues. Germline V lookup: CDR1 MNHNS, CDR2 SASEGT. Trimming pared 6 bases from V and 5 bases from J, leaving 19 bases between. The CDR3 region is CASSRTDMGGTEAFF. In nucleotides, the CDR3 is TGTGCCAGCAGCCGCACGGACATGGGGGGTACTGAAGCTTTCTTT.

This clonotype was picked up many times. The V gene is TRBV5-1, the J gene TRBJ2-5; TRBD1 matches 7 bases. From germline, CDR1 is SGHRS and CDR2 YFSETQ. The CDR3 consists of 15 residues. With 0 bases clipped from V and 5 bases from J, the junction kept 7 bases outside the gene matches. CDR3 DNA: TGCGCCAGCAGCTTGGGAAGGGGGCCGGGGGAGACCCAGTACTTC. Protein sequence: CASSLGRGPGETQYF. The full variable domain, with the rest looked up from reference TRBV5-1 and TRBJ2-5, is KAGVTQTPRYLIKTRGQQVTLSCSPISGHRSVSWYQQTPGQGLQFLFEYFSETQRNKGNFPGRFSGRQFSNSRSEMNVSTLELGDSALYLCASSLGRGPGETQYFGPGTRLLVL.

This clonotype was found a few times. A much larger clone lies one base from this, so it may be a read error. This sequence joins TRBV5-1 and TRBJ2-5, with 9 bases aligning to TRBD2. The CDR3 consists of 16 residues. The germline V gene encodes CDR1 SGHRS and CDR2 YFSETQ. The V and J ends lost 3 bases and 5 bases, in that order; junction bases with no gene match: 11. CDR3 protein: CASSSNVQAGGETQYF. The CDR3 DNA is TGCGCCAGCAGCTCTAACGTACAAGCGGGGGGTGAGACCCAGTACTTC.

CDR3 in DNA: TGTGCCAGCTCACAGACTAGCGGGTCTAGCACAGATACGCAGTATTTT. Translating it yields CASSQTSGSSTDTQYF. J is TRBJ2-3 and V is TRBV18; 10 nucleotides align to TRBD2. Trimming took 4 bases from V and 0 from J; bases not matched to a gene: 4. The CDR3 loop spans 16 amino acids. CDR1 KGHSH and CDR2 LQKENI come from the germline V gene.

The chain links TRBV6-1 to TRBJ1-3; possible D gene TRBD1, 6 bases. V shed 0 bases and J shed 0 bases, with 9 bases lying between them. The V gene's germline CDR1 is MNHNS and CDR2 SASEGT. This CDR3 region has 16 residues. CDR3 sequence: CASSEAGGGSGNTIYF. CDR3 nucleotide sequence: TGTGCCAGCAGTGAAGCGGGAGGGGGCTCTGGAAACACCATATATTTT.